Presented here are 11 T cell receptor beta chains from one specimen sequenced in a study of naive and memory T cell subsets. An oligonucleotide containing a UMI was ligated to the 3' end of TCR cDNA. The SP2 primer and nested alpha and beta constant region primers amplified ligated cDNA in four rounds. TCRdb reprocessed the 5' RACE reads via MiXCR and lists one record per CDR3 protein. The repertoire has around 48,000 distinct CDR3 sequences, approximately 4.5% of them found once; the top ten carry around 0.84%. The receptors shown here come from a female donor in good health.

As for this clonotype: A read error may be the cause here, since a much bigger clone is one base away. The chain couples TRBV4-3 to TRBJ1-2; D is unresolved. CDR3 length: 15 amino acids. The germline V gene encodes CDR1 LGHNA and CDR2 YSLEER. Here the CDR3 reads CASSQGLTDTYGDTF. The CDR3 coding sequence is TGCGCCAGCAGCCAAGGACTTACAGACACCTATGGCGACACCTTC.

The sample holds a few counts of this clonotype. This chain uses TRBV11-2 with TRBJ2-3, with 7 bases fitting TRBD1. The CDR3 consists of 16 residues. V lost 1 base and J lost 3; bases outside the gene matches: 7. Germline CDR1 and CDR2: SGHAT and FQNNGV. CDR3 sequence reads: CASSLVETGLTDTQYF. For the CDR3, the DNA is TGTGCCAGCAGCTTAGTGGAGACAGGGTTAACAGATACGCAGTATTTT.

This clonotype was seen at least ten times. V is TRBV19 and J is TRBJ2-2, with D possibly TRBD2 on 5 matching bases. Germline CDR1 LNHDA, CDR2 SQIVND (reference sequence). The CDR3 loop spans 13 amino acids. Deletions cut 9 bases from V and 6 bases from J, with 14 bases between. The CDR3 nucleotides read TGTGCCAGCGGAAGAGCGAGGGCCGGGGAGCTGTTTTTT. Translated: CASGRARAGELFF.

This clonotype was picked up many times. This sequence joins TRBV7-2 and TRBJ2-1; D unresolved. Trimming took off 7 bases at V and 0 bases at J, with 13 bases between the two ends. Germline V gene sequence: CDR1 SGHTA, CDR2 FQGNSA. This CDR3 has 15 residues. CDR3 DNA sequence: TGTGCCAGCATTCGGGTCCCGAGCTCCTACAATGAGCAGTTCTTC. It codes for CASIRVPSSYNEQFF. Full variable domain (outside the CDR3, taken from reference TRBV7-2 and TRBJ2-1): GAGVSQSPSNKVTEKGKDVELRCDPISGHTALYWYRQSLGQGLEFLIYFQGNSAPDKSGLPSDRFSAERTGGSVSTLTIQRTQQEDSAVYLCASIRVPSSYNEQFFGPGTRLTVL.

This clonotype was recorded many times. The chain has TRBV5-1 and TRBJ2-7; D possibly corresponds to TRBD1 (5 bases). The V end was cut by 0 bases, the J end by 4 bases, with 11 bases between. Germline lookup yields CDR1 SGHRS and CDR2 YFSETQ. This CDR3 contains 14 residues. CDR3 nucleotide sequence: TGCGCCAGCAGCTTGGAACCGACAGCGTACGAGCAGTACTTC. Its translation: CASSLEPTAYEQYF.

This clonotype was detected ten times or more. The chain is built from TRBV13 and TRBJ2-7; TRBD1 might be the D (6 bases). V was clipped by 3 bases and J by 5 bases, with 11 bases between them. The CDR3 extends over 13 amino acids. The germline V gene encodes CDR1 PRHDT and CDR2 FYEKMQ (reference sequence). CDR3 sequence: CASSFGRGNEQYF. The DNA for the CDR3 is TGTGCCAGCAGCTTTGGCAGGGGAAACGAGCAGTACTTC.

This clonotype was seen repeatedly, ten times or more. This chain links TRBV29-1 with TRBJ2-1; D perhaps matches TRBD2 (5 bases). The CDR3 spans 14 residues. V lost 4 bases and J lost 5, with 15 bases in between. The germline gives CDR1 SQVTM, CDR2 ANQGSEA. CDR3 DNA sequence: TGCAGCGTTGTAGGTCGGCGGGCTAACAATGAGCAGTTCTTC. It yields the protein CSVVGRRANNEQFF.

This clonotype was seen repeatedly, ten times or more. V and J are TRBV7-2 and TRBJ2-7; D gene unclear. Per the germline V gene, CDR1 is SGHTA and CDR2 is FQGNSA. The CDR3 length is 13 residues. Trimming cost V 1 base and J 4 bases, with 8 bases left between them. As DNA, the CDR3 is TGTGCCAGCAGCTTAGGCCGGCCATACGAGCAGTACTTC. This encodes CASSLGRPYEQYF. Combining the CDR3 with reference TRBV7-2 and TRBJ2-7 gives the whole variable domain GAGVSQSPSNKVTEKGKDVELRCDPISGHTALYWYRQSLGQGLEFLIYFQGNSAPDKSGLPSDRFSAERTGGSVSTLTIQRTQQEDSAVYLCASSLGRPYEQYFGPGTRLTVT.

This clonotype showed up many times. This chain connects TRBV28 to TRBJ2-2; 9 nucleotides agree with TRBD1. The V gene end was trimmed by 6 bases and the J gene end by 7 bases; junction bases not matched to a gene: 9. Germline lookup yields CDR1 MDHEN and CDR2 SYDVKM. The CDR3 extends over 15 amino acids. CDR3 in amino acids: CASSPSGTGFGELFF. CDR3 bases: TGTGCCAGCAGCCCGTCCGGGACAGGGTTCGGGGAGCTGTTTTTT.

This clonotype was counted ten times or more. V usage is TRBV15 and J usage is TRBJ1-1; 8 nucleotides align to TRBD1. Looked up from germline, CDR1 is LNHNV and CDR2 is YYDKDF (reference sequence). The CDR3 extends over 16 amino acids. Trimming removed 5 bases from V and 3 bases from J; junction bases left unmatched: 11. CDR3 DNA: TGTGCCACCAGCTGGGGGCCTGACAGGGGATACACTGAAGCTTTCTTT. Protein product: CATSWGPDRGYTEAFF.

In its sample, this clonotype was seen many times. J is TRBJ1-1 and V is TRBV6-1, with D uncertain. Germline-derived CDR1 and CDR2 are MNHNS and SASEGT. Trimming removed 2 bases at V and 11 bases at J, with 9 bases between. The length of the CDR3 is 11 residues. CDR3 protein: CASSETRRAFF. The CDR3 DNA follows: TGTGCCAGCAGTGAAACCAGACGGGCTTTCTTT.